This passage covers 2 T cell receptor beta chains from one sample sequenced in a study of OX40 agonist ivuxolimab in advanced cancers. Generated by immunoSEQ multiplex PCR, the TCRdb table keeps only in-frame clones and is missing some. The table shows some 62,000 clones, with approximately 92% occurring only once. The input for sequencing was CD4+ or CD8+ T cells sorted from blood, taken in a trial of the OX40 agonist ivuxolimab. The receptors here all came from an adult with an advanced solid tumor such as melanoma, head and neck, liver or kidney cancer.

The genes are TRBV30 and TRBJ2-7, with TRBD2 as a possible D gene (6 bases). The CDR3 spans 13 residues. Germline CDR1 reads GTSNPN; CDR2 reads SVGIG (reference sequence). Trimming took off 1 base at V and 6 bases at J, with 13 bases between the two ends. The CDR3 coding sequence is TGTGCCTGGAGTGGTGGGGGACTCTCCGAGCAGTACTTC. This encodes CAWSGGGLSEQYF.

The rearrangement links TRBV19 to TRBJ2-5, with 7 nucleotides matching TRBD1. The J call may be mistaken, given a closer DNA end match to TRBJ2-7. Germline V lookup: CDR1 LNHDA, CDR2 SQIVND (reference sequence). The CDR3 covers 12 residues. CDR3 in DNA: TGTGCCAGTGGGACAGTTCCCTACGAGCAGTACTTC. Translating gives CASGTVPYEQYF.